The T cell receptor (beta chain) under discussion was sequenced for a study of neurological immune-mediated disorders. Time point meaning: longitudinal time-point 3. This clonotype was observed many times. TCRdb itself ran the 5' RACE reads through MiXCR, one entry per CDR3 protein. The table shows tens of thousands of distinct CDR3 sequences, with roughly 8% occurring only once. With 5 bases clipped from V and 7 bases from J, the junction kept 11 bases outside the gene matches. CDR1 DFQATT and CDR2 SNEGSKA come from the germline V gene (reference sequence). The CDR3 has 15 amino acids. Source material: PBMCs. This chain connects TRBV20-1 to TRBJ2-1; 10 bases match TRBD2. This clonotype originated in a middle-aged woman in good health. CDR3 DNA: TGCAGTGCTCGGAGCGGGGGGGCGCGGAATAATGAGCAGTTCTTC. This codes for CSARSGGARNNEQFF.